The 29 T cell receptor beta chains presented below share a single source sample, sequenced in a study of T cell responses to AZD1222 COVID-19 vaccine. TCRdb keeps only in-frame clones here, not all; method: immunoSEQ multiplex PCR. This repertoire shows under 200,000 clones, roughly nine tenths found once; its top ten account for 3.5% to 4%. The sample here was peripheral blood, taken 28 days after the second dose of the MenACWY control vaccine. The receptors were gathered from an adult who received the MenACWY meningococcal vaccine as a control.

This rearrangement joins TRBV3-1 (or the pseudogene TRBV3-2) to TRBJ1-1; 7 bases align to TRBD1. CDR1 LGHDT and CDR2 YNNKEL come from the germline V gene (reference sequence). The CDR3 extends over 14 amino acids. The V segment lost 4 bases and the J segment 1 base; nucleotides outside the gene matches: 3. This chain's CDR3 is CASSLNRGNTEAFF. The CDR3 DNA follows: TGTGCCAGCAGCCTCAACAGGGGGAACACTGAAGCTTTCTTT.

This sequence joins TRBV10-3 and TRBJ2-3; 13 nucleotides match TRBD2. This CDR3 region has 17 residues. V was pared by 2 bases and J by 0 bases, with 2 bases of the junction left unmatched. CDR1 is ENHRY and CDR2 is SYGVKD in the germline V gene. This CDR3 is CAISEGTSGISTDTQYF. CDR3 DNA: TGTGCCATCAGTGAGGGGACTAGCGGGATCAGCACAGATACGCAGTATTTT.

V gene TRBV7-2 combines with J gene TRBJ2-7, with 7 bases matching TRBD2. Germline V lookup: CDR1 SGHTA, CDR2 FQGNSA. The CDR3 is 18 residues long. V lost 5 bases and J lost 4; bases outside the gene matches: 20. The CDR3 DNA sequence: TGTGCCAGCAGCCTCCTCCGAGGGGAGCGGGGCCCCAATTACGAGCAGTACTTC. This codes for CASSLLRGERGPNYEQYF.

J is TRBJ1-1 and V is TRBV19; possibly TRBD1 for D (6 bases). With 4 bases removed from V and 4 bases from J, the gap between germline ends came to 13 bases. The CDR3 is made up of 14 amino acids. From germline, CDR1 is LNHDA and CDR2 SQIVND (reference sequence). CDR3 amino acids: CASSRAGVGTEAFF. The CDR3 nucleotides are TGTGCCAGTAGTAGGGCAGGGGTGGGCACTGAAGCTTTCTTT.

The chain has TRBV6-4 and TRBJ2-5; 9 bases are shared with TRBD2. Germline CDR1 MRHNA, CDR2 SNTAGT. This CDR3 spans 15 amino acids. V was pared by 3 bases and J by 5 bases, with 7 bases of the junction left unmatched. DNA for the CDR3: TGTGCCAGCAGTGAGCACCCTAGCGGGAAGGAGACCCAGTACTTC. It translates to CASSEHPSGKETQYF.

The chain combines TRBV5-1 with TRBJ2-7, with TRBD2 matching 7 bases. The CDR3 totals 14 residues. V lost 3 bases to trimming and J lost 2 bases; unmatched junction nucleotides: 5. The germline V gene encodes CDR1 SGHRS and CDR2 YFSETQ. CDR3 residues: CASSYEGGPYEQYF. The CDR3 region has the DNA TGCGCCAGCAGCTATGAGGGAGGGCCCTACGAGCAGTACTTC.

This rearrangement joins TRBV3-1 (or the pseudogene TRBV3-2) to TRBJ1-2, with 8 positions matching TRBD1. J gave up 6 bases and V 1 base, and 4 bases lay outside the gene matches. Germline CDR1 reads LGHDT; CDR2 reads YNNKEL (reference sequence). The CDR3 is 14 amino acids. CDR3 DNA: TGTGCCAGCAGCCAAGGGACAGGGCTTGATGGCTACACCTTC. Translation gives CASSQGTGLDGYTF.

Of note for this clone: An end of the junction differs from the germline gene, which may be a read error. The chain uses TRBV7-7 and TRBJ2-3, with 11 positions matching TRBD1. Looked up from germline, CDR1 is SSHAT and CDR2 is FNYEAQ (reference sequence). The CDR3 totals 16 residues. The CDR3 bases are TGTGCTAGCAGCCTGGGGACAGGGGGTCGGCAAGATACGCAGTATTTT. Its translation: CASSLGTGGRQDTQYF.

This clone was seen once. The genes are TRBV29-1 and TRBJ1-1; TRBD1 agrees at 7 bases. The CDR3 runs to 13 residues. The germline CDR1 and CDR2 sequences are SQVTM and ANQGSEA. V shed 6 bases and J 1 base; nucleotides not matched to a gene: 5. The CDR3: CSVEQGPNTEAFF. DNA for the CDR3: TGCAGCGTCGAACAGGGGCCGAACACTGAAGCTTTCTTT. Filled out from reference TRBV29-1 and TRBJ1-1, the complete variable domain reads SAVISQKPSRDICQRGTSLTIQCQVDSQVTMMFWYRQQPGQSLTLIATANQGSEATYESGFVIDKFPISRPNLTFSTLTVSNMSPEDSSIYLCSVEQGPNTEAFFGQGTRLTVV.

The chain employs TRBV5-1 and TRBJ2-1; TRBD2 matches at 10 bases. The germline CDR1 and CDR2 sequences are SGHRS and YFSETQ. V trimming: 4 bases; J trimming: 6 bases; junction bases outside the gene matches: 7. This CDR3 is 15 amino acids long. CDR3 residues: CASSSLAGGVNEQFF. The CDR3 DNA follows: TGCGCCAGCAGCAGTTTAGCGGGAGGAGTCAATGAGCAGTTCTTC.

The J gene is TRBJ1-2, the V gene TRBV7-2; no definite D call. Trimming took 0 bases from V and 0 from J, leaving 8 bases between them. The CDR3 covers 15 residues. Germline assignment: CDR1 SGHTA and CDR2 FQGNSA. The CDR3 DNA reads TGTGCCAGCAGCTTAGCCCACCTAGCTAACTATGGCTACACCTTC. This translates into CASSLAHLANYGYTF.

The gene calls are TRBV14 and TRBJ2-7; D is perhaps TRBD1 (6 bases). This CDR3 contains 16 residues. Trimming took 4 bases from V and 4 from J, leaving 20 bases between them. The V gene's germline CDR1 is SGHDN and CDR2 FVKESK. For the CDR3, the DNA is TGTGCCAGCAGCCCAAGGGGTCGCAGGGGAAGATACGAGCAGTACTTC. It encodes CASSPRGRRGRYEQYF.

This clone was counted a single time. The gene calls are TRBV5-1 and TRBJ2-7, with TRBD1 as a possible D gene (6 bases). Germline CDR1 SGHRS, CDR2 YFSETQ. Trimming took 4 bases from V and 4 from J, leaving 15 bases between them. The CDR3 is 14 residues long. This chain's CDR3 is CASSPGQNPYEQYF. The CDR3, as DNA: TGCGCCAGCAGCCCTGGACAGAACCCGTACGAGCAGTACTTC.

The genes are TRBV10-3 and TRBJ1-4; no reliable D call. The V gene's germline CDR1 is ENHRY and CDR2 SYGVKD. The CDR3 extends over 14 amino acids. Trimming shortened V by 3 bases and J by 5 bases, and 10 bases separated the two germline ends. CDR3 sequence (DNA): TGTGCCATCAGTGATCCGGCGGAAAATGAAAAACTGTTTTTT. It encodes CAISDPAENEKLFF.

The J gene is TRBJ1-4, the V gene TRBV7-2; possible D gene TRBD1, 5 bases. The CDR3 runs 15 residues. The V end lost 1 base, the J end lost 0 bases, and 6 bases lay between the germline ends. Germline V gene sequence: CDR1 SGHTA, CDR2 FQGNSA. The chain's CDR3 is CASSLVGATNEKLFF. The CDR3 nucleotides read TGTGCCAGCAGCTTAGTGGGGGCAACTAATGAAAAACTGTTTTTT.

Remarks on this clone: Germline is not matched at one junction end, which may reflect a read error. The chain links TRBV20-1 to TRBJ1-2, with a tentative D call TRBD1 (6 bases). CDR1 is DFQATT, CDR2 SNEGSKA, per germline (reference sequence). The CDR3 is made up of 14 amino acids. The CDR3 here is CSASPRGGNFGYTF. As DNA, the CDR3 is TGCAGTGCTAGTCCCCGAGGGGGAAACTTTGGCTACACCTTC.

The rearrangement joins TRBV7-9 to TRBJ1-2; no clear D. The CDR3 length is 12 residues. Trimming left V 1 base short and J 6 bases short, with 6 bases between. Germline V lookup: CDR1 SEHNR, CDR2 FQNEAQ (reference sequence). The CDR3 bases are TGTGCCAGCAGCTTAGTTGCACATGGCTACACCTTC. It translates to CASSLVAHGYTF.

This chain uses TRBV28 with TRBJ1-3; D not certain. Germline V gene lookup returns CDR1 MDHEN and CDR2 SYDVKM. The CDR3 totals 14 residues. V dropped 3 bases and J dropped 5 bases, with 11 bases sitting between them. In DNA, the CDR3 is TGTGCCAGCAGTTTTGTGGGAGCCCGAAACACCATATATTTT. Its translation: CASSFVGARNTIYF.

The chain uses TRBV7-9 and TRBJ1-2; D is undetermined. Germline V gene lookup returns CDR1 SEHNR and CDR2 FQNEAQ (reference sequence). Deletions cut 4 bases from V and 5 bases from J, with 5 bases between. The CDR3 consists of 11 residues. CDR3 residues: CASSWRYGYTF. The CDR3 nucleotides read TGTGCCAGCAGCTGGAGATATGGCTACACCTTC.

The sample holds one count of this clone. This chain uses TRBV28 with TRBJ1-2; D is unresolved. CDR1 is MDHEN, CDR2 SYDVKM, per germline. The CDR3 contains 15 residues. V gave up 6 bases and J gave up 7 bases, with 21 bases separating them. CDR3 protein: CASRPPTAAVGGYTF. CDR3 bases: TGTGCCAGCAGACCTCCGACGGCGGCCGTCGGTGGCTACACCTTC.

This chain joins TRBV24-1 and TRBJ2-1; the match to TRBD2 covers 11 bases. The CDR3 runs to 20 residues. CDR1 and CDR2 (germline): KGHDR, SFDVKD. Losses at the gene ends were 0 bases for V and 13 bases for J; bases not matched to a gene: 22. As DNA, the CDR3 is TGTGCCACCAGTGATTTGGAGGCCGTCGGCTCCGGGACTAGCGGAATGGGACAGTTCTTC. It encodes CATSDLEAVGSGTSGMGQFF.

The chain combines TRBV29-1 with TRBJ1-1; D is ambiguous. Trimming removed 6 bases from V and 8 bases from J, with 22 bases in between. CDR3 size: 14 residues. The germline V gene encodes CDR1 SQVTM and CDR2 ANQGSEA. The CDR3 region has the DNA TGCAGCGTACGATTTAGACTAAGCGACCGAGAAGCTTTCTTT. It translates to CSVRFRLSDREAFF.

The table lists this clone with a count of one. V usage is TRBV9 and J usage is TRBJ2-1; the D is unclear. The V gene's germline CDR1 is SGDLS and CDR2 YYNGEE. V dropped 0 bases and J dropped 0 bases, with 10 bases sitting between them. CDR3 size: 16 residues. The CDR3 coding sequence is TGTGCCAGCAGCGTAGTAGGCGCAAGCTCCTACAATGAGCAGTTCTTC. It yields the protein CASSVVGASSYNEQFF.

The chain links TRBV5-4 to TRBJ1-1; D is perhaps TRBD1 (6 bases). The V gene's germline CDR1 is SGHNT and CDR2 YYREEE (reference sequence). With 1 base removed from V and 2 bases from J, the gap between germline ends came to 9 bases. There are 14 residues in the CDR3. CDR3 sequence (DNA): TGTGCCAGCAGCTTGCCCGGGGGCAACACTGAAGCTTTCTTT. Its protein product is CASSLPGGNTEAFF.

V and J are TRBV14 and TRBJ1-1; TRBD1 aligns across 7 bases. The CDR3 consists of 16 residues. The V gene end was trimmed by 4 bases and the J gene end by 6 bases; junction bases not matched to a gene: 14. The germline gives CDR1 SGHDN, CDR2 FVKESK. In DNA form, the CDR3 reads TGTGCCAGCAGCCCGCTCGACAGGGTGATAGGCCCTGAAGCTTTCTTT. This encodes CASSPLDRVIGPEAFF.

The rearrangement links TRBV29-1 to TRBJ1-5; TRBD1 is a possible D gene (6 bases). V gave up 3 bases and J gave up 6 bases, with 15 bases separating them. Germline-derived CDR1 and CDR2 are SQVTM and ANQGSEA. CDR3 length: 14 amino acids. The CDR3 region is CSVDETGYGQPQHF. In nucleotides, the CDR3 is TGCAGCGTTGACGAAACAGGGTATGGTCAGCCCCAGCATTTT. The whole variable domain, remainder taken from reference TRBV29-1 and TRBJ1-5, is SAVISQKPSRDICQRGTSLTIQCQVDSQVTMMFWYRQQPGQSLTLIATANQGSEATYESGFVIDKFPISRPNLTFSTLTVSNMSPEDSSIYLCSVDETGYGQPQHFGDGTRLSIL.

The genes are TRBV2 and TRBJ1-1; tentatively, D is TRBD1 (5 bases). CDR1 is SNHLY, CDR2 FYNNEI, per germline. V lost 1 base to trimming and J lost 6 bases, with 6 bases between them. The CDR3 is 12 amino acids. In DNA form, the CDR3 reads TGTGCCAGCAGTGAAGGACAGCCTGAAGCTTTCTTT. This sequence encodes CASSEGQPEAFF.

The chain recombines TRBV19 with TRBJ1-3; maybe TRBD1 (6 bases). The CDR3 has 17 amino acids. CDR1 is LNHDA and CDR2 is SQIVND in the germline V gene (reference sequence). V was shortened by 4 bases and J by 2 bases, with 18 bases between the two germline ends. The CDR3: CASSNLGTHRAGNTIYF. The CDR3 DNA reads as TGTGCCAGTAGTAACCTGGGGACACACCGGGCTGGAAACACCATATATTTT.

The rearrangement joins TRBV5-4 to TRBJ1-2, with D possibly being TRBD1 (6 bases). Between the trimmed V and J ends, which lost 0 bases and 4 bases, there was a span of 19 bases. Germline V CDR1 and CDR2: SGHNT, YYREEE (reference sequence). The length of the CDR3 is 17 residues. CDR3 in amino acids: CASSLAVTGNIPYGYTF. The DNA of the CDR3 is TGTGCCAGCAGCTTGGCTGTGACAGGCAATATCCCCTATGGCTACACCTTC. Filled out from reference TRBV5-4 and TRBJ1-2, the complete variable domain reads ETGVTQSPTHLIKTRGQQVTLRCSSQSGHNTVSWYQQALGQGPQFIFQYYREEENGRGNFPPRFSGLQFPNYSSELNVNALELDDSALYLCASSLAVTGNIPYGYTFGSGTRLTVV.